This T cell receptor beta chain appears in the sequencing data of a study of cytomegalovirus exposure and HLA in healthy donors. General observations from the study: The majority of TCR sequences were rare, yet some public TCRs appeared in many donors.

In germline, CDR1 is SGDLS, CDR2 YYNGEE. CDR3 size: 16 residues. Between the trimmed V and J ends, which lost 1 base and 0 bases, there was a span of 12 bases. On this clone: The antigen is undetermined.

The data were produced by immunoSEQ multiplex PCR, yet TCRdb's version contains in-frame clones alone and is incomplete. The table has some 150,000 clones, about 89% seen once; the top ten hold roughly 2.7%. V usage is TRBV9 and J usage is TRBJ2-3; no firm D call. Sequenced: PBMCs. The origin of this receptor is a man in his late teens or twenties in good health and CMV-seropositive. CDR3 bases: TGTGCCAGCAGCGTACGCGGCTACTTTAGCACAGATACGCAGTATTTT. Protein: CASSVRGYFSTDTQYF.